This TCR beta chain is from a study of shared clonotypes between healthy human individuals. This CDR3 is built from 11 residues. The germline V gene encodes CDR1 DFQATT and CDR2 SNEGSKA (reference sequence). Trimming stripped 5 bases from V and 8 bases from J, with 10 bases between. A few counts support this clone. Per the authors' pipeline: Filtering differed because ImmunoSEQ produced junction-only sequences that carried no quality scores. TCRdb keeps only in-frame clones here, not all; method: immunoSEQ multiplex PCR. V and J calls plus clone size are reproduced from that table; the DNA served to infer D and trimming. The repertoire holds some 480,000 clones, 65% to 80% seen once, with approximately 12% in the top ten.

V is TRBV20-1 and J is TRBJ2-1; D ambiguous. Sequenced material: PBMCs. The TCR originated in a woman aged 40 to 50 in good health. Some clones in this sample may be carry-over from other donors' samples. As DNA, the CDR3 is TGCAGTGCTGAGTCAGGTGATGAGCAGTTCTTC. Its translation is CSAESGDEQFF.